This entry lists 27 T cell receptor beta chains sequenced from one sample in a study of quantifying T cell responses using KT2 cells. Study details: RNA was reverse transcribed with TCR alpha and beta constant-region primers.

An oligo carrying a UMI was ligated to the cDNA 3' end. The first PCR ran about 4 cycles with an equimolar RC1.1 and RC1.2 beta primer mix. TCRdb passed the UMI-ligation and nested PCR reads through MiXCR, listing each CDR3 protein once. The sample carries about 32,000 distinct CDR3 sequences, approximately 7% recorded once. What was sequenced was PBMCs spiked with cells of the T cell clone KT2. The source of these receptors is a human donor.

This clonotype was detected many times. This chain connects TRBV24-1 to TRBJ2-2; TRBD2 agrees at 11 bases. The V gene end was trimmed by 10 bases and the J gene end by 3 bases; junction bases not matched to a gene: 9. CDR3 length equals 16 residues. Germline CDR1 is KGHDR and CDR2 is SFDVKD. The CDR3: CATKTLAGGYTGELFF. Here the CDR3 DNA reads TGTGCCACTAAAACGTTAGCGGGAGGGTACACCGGGGAGCTGTTTTTT.

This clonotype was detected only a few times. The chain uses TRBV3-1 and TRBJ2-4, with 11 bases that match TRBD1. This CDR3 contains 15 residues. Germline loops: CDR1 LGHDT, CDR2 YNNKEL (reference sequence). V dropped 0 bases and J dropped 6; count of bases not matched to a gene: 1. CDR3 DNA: TGTGCCAGCAGCCAAGAAGGGACAGGGGGAAACATTCAGTACTTC. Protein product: CASSQEGTGGNIQYF.

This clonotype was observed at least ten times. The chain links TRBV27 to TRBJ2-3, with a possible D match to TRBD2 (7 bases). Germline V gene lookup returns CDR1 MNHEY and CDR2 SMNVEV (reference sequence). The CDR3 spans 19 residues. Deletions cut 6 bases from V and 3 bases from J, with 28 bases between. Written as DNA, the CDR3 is TGTGCCAGCAGCCGGGGGGCGGGACGGCATGTTTCGGTTACAGATACGCAGTATTTT. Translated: CASSRGAGRHVSVTDTQYF.

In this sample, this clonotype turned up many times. CDR3 amino acids: CASSFRQETKNEQFF. The CDR3 DNA is TGTGCCAGCAGTTTTAGGCAGGAGACTAAAAATGAGCAGTTCTTC. V gene TRBV27 combines with J gene TRBJ2-1; a weak D match, TRBD2 (5 bases). V lost 3 bases to trimming and J lost 7 bases, with 16 bases between them. CDR3 length: 15 amino acids. From germline, CDR1 is MNHEY and CDR2 SMNVEV (reference sequence).

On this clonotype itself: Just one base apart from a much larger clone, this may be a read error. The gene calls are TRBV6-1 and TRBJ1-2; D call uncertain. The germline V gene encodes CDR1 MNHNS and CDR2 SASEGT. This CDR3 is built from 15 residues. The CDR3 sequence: CASSGIRRTVYGYNF. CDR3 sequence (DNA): TGTGCCAGCAGTGGAATTCGGCGAACGGTCTATGGCTACAACTTC.

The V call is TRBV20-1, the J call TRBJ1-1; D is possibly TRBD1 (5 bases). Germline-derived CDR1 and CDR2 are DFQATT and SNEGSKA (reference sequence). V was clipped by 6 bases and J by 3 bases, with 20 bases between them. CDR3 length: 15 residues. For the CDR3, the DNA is TGCAGTGCCATAGAGGACTATGCCAGGGACACTGAAGCTTTCTTT. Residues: CSAIEDYARDTEAFF.

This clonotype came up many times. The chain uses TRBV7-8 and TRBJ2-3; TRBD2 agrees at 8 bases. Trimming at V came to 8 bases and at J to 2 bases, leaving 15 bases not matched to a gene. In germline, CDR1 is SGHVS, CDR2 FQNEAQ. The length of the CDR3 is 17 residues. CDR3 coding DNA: TGTGCCAGCCGACCCTCACGGGGCGGGAGGTCCACAGATACGCAGTATTTT. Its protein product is CASRPSRGGRSTDTQYF. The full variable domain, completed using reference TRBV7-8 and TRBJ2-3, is GAGVSQSPRYKVAKRGQDVALRCDPISGHVSLFWYQQALGQGPEFLTYFQNEAQLDKSGLPSDRFFAERPEGSVSTLKIQRTQQEDSAVYLCASRPSRGGRSTDTQYFGPGTRLTVL.

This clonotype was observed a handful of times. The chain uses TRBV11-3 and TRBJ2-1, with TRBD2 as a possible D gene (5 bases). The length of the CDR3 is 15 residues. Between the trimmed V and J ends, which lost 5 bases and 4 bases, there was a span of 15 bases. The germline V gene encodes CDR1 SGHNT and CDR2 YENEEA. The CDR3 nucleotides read TGTGCCAGCAGCCCCGAAAGCGGTCAATACAATGAGCAGTTCTTC. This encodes CASSPESGQYNEQFF. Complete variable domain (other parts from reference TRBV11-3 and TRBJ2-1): EAGVVQSPRYKIIEKKQPVAFWCNPISGHNTLYWYLQNLGQGPELLIRYENEEAVDDSQLPKDRFSAERLKGVDSTLKIQPAELGDSAVYLCASSPESGQYNEQFFGPGTRLTVL.

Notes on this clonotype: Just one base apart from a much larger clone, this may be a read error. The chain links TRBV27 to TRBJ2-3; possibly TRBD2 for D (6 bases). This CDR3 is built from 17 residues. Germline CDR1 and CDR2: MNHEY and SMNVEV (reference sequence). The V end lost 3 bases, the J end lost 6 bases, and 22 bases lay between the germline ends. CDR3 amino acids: CASSLVVSSESRDTQYF. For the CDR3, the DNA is TGTGCCAGCAGTTTGGTGGTTTCTAGCGAGAGTAGGGATACGCAGTATTTT.

CDR3 loop: CASSLISGVAGEQYF. CDR3 DNA sequence: TGCGCCAGCAGCTTGATATCTGGGGTCGCCGGCGAGCAGTACTTC. The V and J genes are TRBV5-1 and TRBJ2-7, with D hard to call. Germline CDR1 is SGHRS and CDR2 is YFSETQ. Trimming removed 1 base from V and 6 bases from J, with 17 bases in between. The CDR3 totals 15 residues.

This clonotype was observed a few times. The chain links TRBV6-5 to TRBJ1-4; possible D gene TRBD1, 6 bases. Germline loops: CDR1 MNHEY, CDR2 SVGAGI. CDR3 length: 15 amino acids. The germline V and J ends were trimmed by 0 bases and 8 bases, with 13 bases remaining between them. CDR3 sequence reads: CASSYSSGAGEKLFF. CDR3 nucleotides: TGTGCCAGCAGTTACTCGTCGGGGGCAGGGGAAAAACTGTTTTTT.

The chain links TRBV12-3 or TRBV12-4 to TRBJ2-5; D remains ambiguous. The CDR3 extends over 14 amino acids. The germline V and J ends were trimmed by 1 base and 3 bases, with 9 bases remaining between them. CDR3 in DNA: TGTGCCAGCAGTTTAGTCCCCCTAGAAGAGACCCAGTACTTC. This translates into CASSLVPLEETQYF.

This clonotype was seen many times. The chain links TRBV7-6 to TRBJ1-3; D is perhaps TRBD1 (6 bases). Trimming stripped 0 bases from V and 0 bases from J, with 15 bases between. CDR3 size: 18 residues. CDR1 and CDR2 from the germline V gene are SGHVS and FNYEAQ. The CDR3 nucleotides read TGTGCCAGCAGCTTAGCGGGGGGCAGGACCAACTCTGGAAACACCATATATTTT. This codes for CASSLAGGRTNSGNTIYF.

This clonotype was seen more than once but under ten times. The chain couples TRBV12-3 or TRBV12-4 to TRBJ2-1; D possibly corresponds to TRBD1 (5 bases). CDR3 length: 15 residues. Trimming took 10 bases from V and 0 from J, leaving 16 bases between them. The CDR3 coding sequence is TGTGCCACCGAACCTAGGGGAAGCTCCTACAATGAGCAGTTCTTC. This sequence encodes CATEPRGSSYNEQFF.

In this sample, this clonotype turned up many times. The CDR3 coding sequence is TGTGCCAGCAGCGCACACATAGCGGGAGGGCCGGGCTCCTACAATGAGCAGTTCTTC. Translating it yields CASSAHIAGGPGSYNEQFF. The chain links TRBV3-1 to TRBJ2-1, with TRBD2 matching 11 bases. CDR1 LGHDT and CDR2 YNNKEL come from the germline V gene (reference sequence). V lost 5 bases, J lost 0 bases, and 12 bases stayed unmatched. The CDR3 extends over 19 amino acids.

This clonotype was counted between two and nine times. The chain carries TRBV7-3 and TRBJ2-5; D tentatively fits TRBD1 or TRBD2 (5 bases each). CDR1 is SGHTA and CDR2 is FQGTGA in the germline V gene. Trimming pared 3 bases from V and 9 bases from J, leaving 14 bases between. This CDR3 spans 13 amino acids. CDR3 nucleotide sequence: TGTGCCAGCAGCTTGACTGGGACCCAACCCCAGTACTTC. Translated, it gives CASSLTGTQPQYF.

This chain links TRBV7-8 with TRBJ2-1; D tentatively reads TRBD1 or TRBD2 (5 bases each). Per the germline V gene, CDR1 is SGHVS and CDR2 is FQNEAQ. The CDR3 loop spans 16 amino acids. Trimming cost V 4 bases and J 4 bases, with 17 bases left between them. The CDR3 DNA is TGTGCCAGCAGCTCTCCCCTACGGGACGCTTACAATGAGCAGTTCTTC. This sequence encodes CASSSPLRDAYNEQFF.

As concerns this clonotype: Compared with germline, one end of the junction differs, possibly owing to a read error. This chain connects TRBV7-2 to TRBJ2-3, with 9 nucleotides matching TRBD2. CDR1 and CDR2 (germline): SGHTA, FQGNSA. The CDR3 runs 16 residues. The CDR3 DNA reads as TGTGCCAGCAGCTCCCCGAGGGGCGGGGGGGCAGATACGCGGTATTTT. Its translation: CASSSPRGGGADTRYF.

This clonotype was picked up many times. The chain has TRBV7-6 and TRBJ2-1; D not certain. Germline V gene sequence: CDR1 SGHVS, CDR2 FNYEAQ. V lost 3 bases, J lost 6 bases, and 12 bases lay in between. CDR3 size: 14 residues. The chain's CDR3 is CASSLSSKSNEQFF. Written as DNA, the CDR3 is TGTGCCAGCAGCTTGTCCTCGAAGAGCAATGAGCAGTTCTTC.

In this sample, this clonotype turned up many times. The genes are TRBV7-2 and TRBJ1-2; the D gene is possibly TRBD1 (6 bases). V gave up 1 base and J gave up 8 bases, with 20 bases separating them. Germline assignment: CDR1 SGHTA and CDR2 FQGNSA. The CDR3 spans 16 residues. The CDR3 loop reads CASSLVNGGGQFGYTF. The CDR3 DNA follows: TGTGCCAGCAGCTTAGTCAATGGCGGGGGGCAGTTCGGCTACACCTTC.

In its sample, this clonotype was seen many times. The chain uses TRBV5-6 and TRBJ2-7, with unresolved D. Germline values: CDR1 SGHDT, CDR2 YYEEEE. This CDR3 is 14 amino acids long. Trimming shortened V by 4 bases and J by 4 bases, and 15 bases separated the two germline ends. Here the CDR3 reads CASSPGDLGYEQYF. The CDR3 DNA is TGTGCCAGCAGCCCCGGTGACCTGGGGTACGAGCAGTACTTC.

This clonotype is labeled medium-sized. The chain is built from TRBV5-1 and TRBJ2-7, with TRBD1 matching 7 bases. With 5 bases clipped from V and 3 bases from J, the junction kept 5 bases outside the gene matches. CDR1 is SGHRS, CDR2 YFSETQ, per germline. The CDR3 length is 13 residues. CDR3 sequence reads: CASRQGQFYEQYF. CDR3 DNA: TGCGCCAGCAGACAGGGACAGTTCTACGAGCAGTACTTC.

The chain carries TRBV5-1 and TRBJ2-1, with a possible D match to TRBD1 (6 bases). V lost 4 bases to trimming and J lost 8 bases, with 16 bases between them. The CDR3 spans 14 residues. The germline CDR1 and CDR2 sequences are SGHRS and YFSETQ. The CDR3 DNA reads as TGCGCCAGCAGCCCTACTTCAGGGGCTTATGAGCAGTTCTTC. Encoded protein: CASSPTSGAYEQFF.

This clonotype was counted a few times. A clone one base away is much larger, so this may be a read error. The CDR3 DNA reads as TGCAGCGCCGCGGGCATTAGAGATGGCTACAACTTC. Residues: CSAAGIRDGYNF. V gene TRBV29-1 combines with J gene TRBJ1-2; D gene ambiguous. Germline V gene sequence: CDR1 SQVTM, CDR2 ANQGSEA. This CDR3 comprises 12 residues.

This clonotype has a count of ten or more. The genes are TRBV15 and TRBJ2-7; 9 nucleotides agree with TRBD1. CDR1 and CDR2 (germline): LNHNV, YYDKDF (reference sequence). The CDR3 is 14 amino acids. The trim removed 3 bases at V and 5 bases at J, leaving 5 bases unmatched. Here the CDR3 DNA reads TGTGCCACCAGCAGGCCGGGACAGGGCCACGAGCAGTACTTC. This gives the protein CATSRPGQGHEQYF. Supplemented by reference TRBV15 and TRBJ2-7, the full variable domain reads DAMVIQNPRYQVTQFGKPVTLSCSQTLNHNVMYWYQQKSSQAPKLLFHYYDKDFNNEADTPDNFQSRRPNTSFCFLDIRSPGLGDTAMYLCATSRPGQGHEQYFGPGTRLTVT.

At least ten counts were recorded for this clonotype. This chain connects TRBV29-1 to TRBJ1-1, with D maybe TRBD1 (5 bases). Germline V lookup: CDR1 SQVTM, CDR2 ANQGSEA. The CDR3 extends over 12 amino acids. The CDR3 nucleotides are TGCAGGGCAGGGACGGCGAACACTGAAGCTTTCTTT. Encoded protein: CRAGTANTEAFF.

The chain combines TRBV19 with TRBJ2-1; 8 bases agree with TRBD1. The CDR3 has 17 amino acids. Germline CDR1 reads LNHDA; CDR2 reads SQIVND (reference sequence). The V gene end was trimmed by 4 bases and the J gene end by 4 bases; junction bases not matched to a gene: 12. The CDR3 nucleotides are TGTGCCAGTAGTAGCGACCTCCGGGACAGGCGTTACAATGAGCAGTTCTTC. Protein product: CASSSDLRDRRYNEQFF.